The 11 T cell receptor beta chains given below trace back to one sample, sequenced in a study of OX40 agonist ivuxolimab in advanced cancers. Clones were sequenced by immunoSEQ multiplex PCR, and TCRdb holds only the in-frame ones, with some missing. Among fewer than 90,000 clones listed, approximately 89% were seen once. The sequencing here drew on CD4+ or CD8+ T cells sorted from blood, taken in a trial of the OX40 agonist ivuxolimab. The receptors originated from an adult with an advanced solid tumor such as melanoma, head and neck, liver or kidney cancer.

The V call is TRBV13, the J call TRBJ2-1; D not resolved. V was trimmed by 1 base and J by 11 bases, leaving 9 bases between them. This CDR3 has 12 amino acids. Germline-derived CDR1 and CDR2 are PRHDT and FYEKMQ (reference sequence). CDR3 sequence (DNA): TGTGCCAGCAGCTTAGCTGACTCCCAGCAGTTCTTC. Encoded protein: CASSLADSQQFF.

The chain has TRBV25-1 and TRBJ1-2; TRBD1 agrees at 9 bases. CDR3 length: 14 residues. With 5 bases clipped from V and 6 bases from J, the junction kept 7 bases outside the gene matches. Per germline, CDR1 MGHDK and CDR2 SYGVNS. CDR3 loop: CASSRGQGGDGYTF. CDR3 nucleotides: TGTGCCAGCAGTAGGGGACAGGGTGGGGATGGCTACACCTTC.

This CDR3 is CASSATEDSPLHF. CDR3 nucleotides: TGTGCCAGCAGCGCGACAGAGGATTCACCCCTCCACTTT. The chain recombines TRBV9 with TRBJ1-6; possibly TRBD1 for D (5 bases). The CDR3 totals 13 residues. Per the germline V gene, CDR1 is SGDLS and CDR2 is YYNGEE. With 3 bases removed from V and 8 bases from J, the gap between germline ends came to 9 bases.

The chain recombines TRBV29-1 with TRBJ2-2; D is undetermined. This CDR3 is 14 amino acids long. With 3 bases removed from V and 0 bases from J, the gap between germline ends came to 8 bases. CDR1 and CDR2 (germline): SQVTM, ANQGSEA. CDR3 nucleotides: TGCAGCGTTGAGTTCCCCCCGAACACCGGGGAGCTGTTTTTT. It specifies CSVEFPPNTGELFF.

This clone is a singleton in its sample. The chain couples TRBV18 to TRBJ1-2, with a possible D match to TRBD1 (6 bases). Trimming shortened V by 1 base and J by 1 base, and 10 bases separated the two germline ends. CDR3 size: 15 residues. Germline assignment: CDR1 KGHSH and CDR2 LQKENI. For the CDR3, the DNA is TGTGCCAGCTCACCACGGTCAGGGGATAACTATGGCTACACCTTC. It is translated as CASSPRSGDNYGYTF.

Only one count was recorded for this clone. The chain recombines TRBV6-1 with TRBJ2-7; TRBD1 might be the D (6 bases). V was pared by 6 bases and J by 2 bases, with 11 bases between. The CDR3 is 13 amino acids. Germline-derived CDR1 and CDR2 are MNHNS and SASEGT. This CDR3 reads CASSGDNTYEQYF. In DNA form, the CDR3 reads TGTGCCAGCAGCGGGGACAACACCTACGAGCAGTACTTC.

The chain has TRBV7-6 and TRBJ2-1; 9 bases match TRBD2. Per germline, CDR1 SGHVS and CDR2 FNYEAQ. The CDR3 length is 19 residues. The junction had 14 bases not matched to a gene; V was cut back by 5 bases and J by 0 bases. The CDR3 is CASSPSSGREGSSYNEQFF. The DNA of the CDR3 is TGTGCCAGCAGCCCCTCATCTGGGCGGGAGGGGAGCTCCTACAATGAGCAGTTCTTC.

This chain's CDR3 is CASSGGYTTDTQYF. The CDR3 bases are TGTGCCAGCTCAGGGGGGTATACCACAGATACGCAGTATTTT. The rearrangement uses TRBV18 and TRBJ2-3; the D gene is possibly TRBD2 (6 bases). Trimming took 5 bases from V and 2 from J, leaving 11 bases between them. The CDR3 runs 14 residues. CDR1 is KGHSH and CDR2 is LQKENI in the germline V gene. Using reference TRBV18 and TRBJ2-3 for the parts outside the CDR3, the full variable domain is NAGVMQNPRHLVRRRGQEARLRCSPMKGHSHVYWYRQLPEEGLKFMVYLQKENIIDESGMPKERFSAEFPKEGPSILRIQQVVRGDSAAYFCASSGGYTTDTQYFGPGTRLTVL.

The chain carries TRBV5-4 and TRBJ2-1; D is undetermined. The CDR3 has 14 residues. Trimming shortened V by 7 bases and J by 8 bases, and 19 bases separated the two germline ends. Germline CDR1 is SGHNT and CDR2 is YYREEE (reference sequence). The CDR3 coding sequence is TGTGCCAGCCCCAGAGTGGGTACATGGGATGAGCAGTTCTTC. Translating gives CASPRVGTWDEQFF.

This chain connects TRBV6-5 to TRBJ1-2; D not certain. This CDR3 has 14 residues. CDR1 and CDR2 from the germline V gene are MNHEY and SVGAGI. The V gene lost 6 bases and the J gene lost 1 base, with 12 bases spanning the gap. The CDR3 region is CASSRLGDNYGYTF. CDR3 DNA sequence: TGTGCCAGCAGCCGTCTCGGGGATAACTATGGCTACACCTTC.

V is TRBV4-1 and J is TRBJ1-5; no reliable D call. The CDR3 runs to 18 residues. Germline V gene data show CDR1 as MGHRA and CDR2 as YSYEKL. Trimming cost V 0 bases and J 0 bases, with 15 bases left between them. The CDR3, as DNA: TGCGCCAGCAGCCAAGACCCTAGTCGCGGGGATAGCAATCAGCCCCAGCATTTT. This codes for CASSQDPSRGDSNQPQHF.